The 25 T cell receptor beta chains reported below all come from one sample, sequenced in a study of response to subunit inactivated influenza vaccine. Via MiXCR, TCRdb re-called the RT-PCR reads, giving one row per CDR3 protein. Here the sample spans about 650,000 distinct CDR3 sequences, about 15% being singletons. Specimen: PBMCs from blood, collected approximately 12 days after vaccination. The receptors come from a man aged 50 or older who received an inactivated influenza vaccine.

The chain uses TRBV6-5 and TRBJ2-5; D unresolved. V dropped 0 bases and J dropped 4 bases, with 12 bases sitting between them. This CDR3 has 15 amino acids. Germline loops: CDR1 MNHEY, CDR2 SVGAGI. The CDR3 sequence is CASSYSRQPTETQYF. For the CDR3, the DNA is TGTGCCAGCAGTTACTCTCGGCAGCCCACAGAGACCCAGTACTTC.

This clonotype was observed a few times. V and J are TRBV12-3 or TRBV12-4 and TRBJ2-5; 8 bases match TRBD2. The CDR3 is made up of 12 amino acids. Trimming took 7 bases from V and 7 from J; bases not matched to a gene: 5. The CDR3 DNA follows: TGTGCCAGCAACGTCGGGGGGGGGACCCAGTACTTC. Its protein is CASNVGGGTQYF.

This clonotype was seen ten or more times. The chain employs TRBV12-3 or TRBV12-4 and TRBJ1-5; TRBD1 aligns across 7 bases. The length of the CDR3 is 13 residues. V lost 5 bases and J lost 7; bases outside the gene matches: 5. The CDR3 sequence is CASSPQGGQPQHF. CDR3 DNA sequence: TGTGCCAGCAGTCCTCAGGGGGGACAGCCCCAGCATTTT.

This clonotype has more than one count but fewer than ten. Here the CDR3 DNA reads TGCAGTGCTAGAGATCAAGGGCCCGGGGAGCTGTTTTTT. Its translation: CSARDQGPGELFF. The V call is TRBV20-1, the J call TRBJ2-2; no clear D. The length of the CDR3 is 13 residues. The ends were cut back, 0 bases at V and 6 bases at J, with 8 bases in the middle. Per the germline V gene, CDR1 is DFQATT and CDR2 is SNEGSKA (reference sequence).

This clonotype was detected only a few times. The rearrangement links TRBV7-2 to TRBJ2-2, with D perhaps TRBD2 (6 bases). Germline CDR1 SGHTA, CDR2 FQGNSA. The CDR3 loop spans 17 amino acids. Trimming stripped 5 bases from V and 5 bases from J, with 21 bases between. For the CDR3, the DNA is TGTGCCAGCAGCCTACTCCGGGGGTCCCAAGATACCGGGGAGCTGTTTTTT. It is translated as CASSLLRGSQDTGELFF. Full variable domain (outside the CDR3, taken from reference TRBV7-2 and TRBJ2-2): GAGVSQSPSNKVTEKGKDVELRCDPISGHTALYWYRQSLGQGLEFLIYFQGNSAPDKSGLPSDRFSAERTGGSVSTLTIQRTQQEDSAVYLCASSLLRGSQDTGELFFGEGSRLTVL.

This chain links TRBV29-1 with TRBJ2-4, with a weak D call TRBD2 (6 bases). The CDR3 totals 15 residues. The germline V gene encodes CDR1 SQVTM and CDR2 ANQGSEA. The V and J ends lost 2 bases and 4 bases respectively, with 15 bases between them. CDR3 loop: CSVEFWGDVKNIQYF. The DNA of the CDR3 is TGCAGCGTTGAATTCTGGGGGGACGTAAAAAACATTCAGTACTTC.

This clonotype was seen only once. V gene TRBV29-1 combines with J gene TRBJ2-1; D is possibly TRBD2 (7 bases). The CDR3 has 13 amino acids. Germline V gives CDR1 SQVTM, CDR2 ANQGSEA. CDR3: CRVPFRGANEQFF. CDR3 bases: TGCAGGGTGCCTTTTCGGGGGGCGAATGAGCAGTTCTTC.

This clonotype was seen more than once but under ten times. The genes are TRBV4-3 and TRBJ2-5; D gene uncertain. V was cut by 3 bases and J by 5 bases, with 16 bases left in between. The length of the CDR3 is 15 residues. Germline V gene lookup returns CDR1 LGHNA and CDR2 YSLEER. The CDR3 nucleotides read TGCGCCAGCAGCCAGGCAGTCGGTCTATCGGAGACCCAGTACTTC. Translated: CASSQAVGLSETQYF.

This chain connects TRBV5-1 to TRBJ1-6, with no clear D. The CDR3 runs to 14 residues. Germline V gene sequence: CDR1 SGHRS, CDR2 YFSETQ. V was clipped by 4 bases and J by 9 bases, with 14 bases between them. DNA of the CDR3: TGCGCCAGCAGCCCGGACGGCTCCGGTTCACCCCTCCACTTT. Protein product: CASSPDGSGSPLHF. The whole variable domain, filled in from reference TRBV5-1 and TRBJ1-6, reads KAGVTQTPRYLIKTRGQQVTLSCSPISGHRSVSWYQQTPGQGLQFLFEYFSETQRNKGNFPGRFSGRQFSNSRSEMNVSTLELGDSALYLCASSPDGSGSPLHFGNGTRLTVT.

This clonotype was found many times. The J gene is TRBJ2-3, the V gene TRBV20-1; 10 bases match TRBD2. CDR3 length: 16 amino acids. The V segment lost 3 bases and the J segment 4 bases; nucleotides outside the gene matches: 10. Germline-derived CDR1 and CDR2 are DFQATT and SNEGSKA (reference sequence). Here the CDR3 reads CSASLLAGAAADTQYF. CDR3 in DNA: TGCAGTGCTAGCCTTCTAGCGGGAGCTGCCGCAGATACGCAGTATTTT.

This clonotype was detected only a few times. A much larger clonotype is one base distant, so this may be a read error. The chain carries TRBV7-2 and TRBJ1-4, with D maybe TRBD1 (5 bases). The V gene's germline CDR1 is SGHTA and CDR2 FQGNSA. V was shortened by 5 bases and J by 4 bases, with 8 bases between the two germline ends. The CDR3 contains 13 residues. CDR3 DNA: TGTGCCAGCAGCCGGGACGGTAATGAAAAACTGTTTTTT. It is translated as CASSRDGNEKLFF.

This clonotype has more than one count but fewer than ten. The V call is TRBV12-3 or TRBV12-4, the J call TRBJ2-3, with no clear D. The ends were cut back, 0 bases at V and 0 bases at J, with 4 bases in the middle. The CDR3 is made up of 14 amino acids. The CDR3 DNA follows: TGTGCCAGCAGTTTAGCACACAGCACAGATACGCAGTATTTT. Translation: CASSLAHSTDTQYF.

The sample holds a few counts of this clonotype. The rearrangement uses TRBV10-3 and TRBJ2-1; TRBD2 might be the D (6 bases). Between the trimmed V and J ends, which lost 5 bases and 4 bases, there was a span of 12 bases. In germline, CDR1 is ENHRY, CDR2 SYGVKD. This CDR3 is built from 14 residues. The CDR3 coding sequence is TGTGCCATCAGTCGACTAGAACTATACAATGAGCAGTTCTTC. This sequence encodes CAISRLELYNEQFF.

The gene calls are TRBV12-3 or TRBV12-4 and TRBJ2-3; 15 positions agree with TRBD2. The CDR3 covers 20 residues. The V segment lost 5 bases and the J segment 4 bases; nucleotides outside the gene matches: 16. DNA of the CDR3: TGTGCCAGCAGTGGAAGGGAACGGACTAGCGGGAGGGCCGTGGCAGATACGCAGTATTTT. Protein sequence: CASSGRERTSGRAVADTQYF.

The chain links TRBV28 to TRBJ1-1; 7 bases match TRBD1. The CDR3 is 15 residues long. CDR1 is MDHEN and CDR2 is SYDVKM in the germline V gene. Unmatched junction bases numbered 8, after V lost 6 bases and J lost 1 base. The CDR3 spells CASSPTGYGNTEAFF. Written as DNA, the CDR3 is TGTGCCAGCAGCCCGACAGGGTATGGGAACACTGAAGCTTTCTTT.

This clonotype was detected many times. This chain links TRBV20-1 with TRBJ1-1; no clear D. Trimming stripped 3 bases from V and 7 bases from J, with 9 bases between. Germline CDR1 is DFQATT and CDR2 is SNEGSKA (reference sequence). The CDR3 runs to 11 residues. This chain's CDR3 is CSASERVEAFF. CDR3 in DNA: TGCAGTGCTAGCGAGCGGGTTGAAGCTTTCTTT.

The V gene is TRBV28, the J gene TRBJ2-3; D is undetermined. CDR1 and CDR2 (germline): MDHEN, SYDVKM. With 3 bases removed from V and 6 bases from J, the gap between germline ends came to 10 bases. The CDR3 runs 13 residues. In nucleotides, the CDR3 is TGTGCCAGCAGTTTTTTCACTACGGATACGCAGTATTTT. Translation: CASSFFTTDTQYF.

This rearrangement joins TRBV5-1 to TRBJ1-1; D is ambiguous. V was pared by 4 bases and J by 1 base, with 14 bases between. This CDR3 is built from 15 residues. Germline CDR1 SGHRS, CDR2 YFSETQ. The CDR3 coding sequence is TGCGCCAGCAGCCCTTTGGGGAGGGCGAACACTGAAGCTTTCTTT. Residues: CASSPLGRANTEAFF.

The rearrangement joins TRBV2 to TRBJ2-2; no reliable D call. CDR3 length equals 13 residues. The germline V gene encodes CDR1 SNHLY and CDR2 FYNNEI. V lost 9 bases to trimming and J lost 3 bases, with 11 bases between them. The CDR3 protein is CASKPEHTGELFF. The CDR3 DNA sequence: TGTGCCAGTAAGCCGGAGCACACCGGGGAGCTGTTTTTT.

The chain is built from TRBV15 and TRBJ1-1; the D is unclear. The V gene lost 0 bases and the J gene lost 0 bases, with 8 bases spanning the gap. Per the germline V gene, CDR1 is LNHNV and CDR2 is YYDKDF (reference sequence). The CDR3 is made up of 15 amino acids. CDR3 amino acids: CATSRETVMNTEAFF. The DNA for the CDR3 is TGTGCCACCAGCAGAGAAACAGTCATGAACACTGAAGCTTTCTTT.

This clonotype was seen ten or more times. V is TRBV7-6 and J is TRBJ2-1, with D uncertain. V shed 5 bases and J shed 3 bases, with 5 bases lying between them. The CDR3 extends over 12 amino acids. CDR1 and CDR2 from the germline V gene are SGHVS and FNYEAQ. The CDR3 region has the DNA TGTGCCAGCAGCAGGGACTACAATGAGCAGTTCTTC. Translation: CASSRDYNEQFF.

This clonotype showed up many times. The junction differs from germline at one of its ends, possibly a read error. J is TRBJ1-1 and V is TRBV4-2, with D unresolved. Looked up from germline, CDR1 is LGHNA and CDR2 is YNFKEQ. The CDR3 has 13 residues. CDR3 residues: CASSQEANTEAFF. As DNA, the CDR3 is TGTGCCAGCAGTCAAGAGGCGAACACTGAAGCTTTCTTT.

The rearrangement uses TRBV29-1 and TRBJ2-7; 8 bases line up with TRBD2. With V trimmed by 6 bases and J by 3 bases, 10 bases remained unmatched. Looked up from germline, CDR1 is SQVTM and CDR2 is ANQGSEA. The CDR3 contains 14 residues. The CDR3 coding sequence is TGCAGCGTACTCAAGCGGGAGAGTAACTACGAGCAGTACTTC. This encodes CSVLKRESNYEQYF.

This clonotype has a handful of counts. The chain has TRBV4-3 and TRBJ1-2; 9 nucleotides line up with TRBD1. This CDR3 comprises 15 residues. With 0 bases clipped from V and 8 bases from J, the junction kept 7 bases outside the gene matches. Germline CDR1 LGHNA, CDR2 YSLEER. Written as DNA, the CDR3 is TGCGCCAGCAGCCAAGAGGGGGGACAGGGCAAAGGCTACACCTTC. This gives the protein CASSQEGGQGKGYTF.

The table lists this clonotype with a few counts. The chain has TRBV12-3 or TRBV12-4 and TRBJ1-2, with TRBD1 identical over 12 bases. CDR3 length: 16 amino acids. The ends lost 4 bases at V and 2 bases at J; junction bases unmatched: 5. The CDR3 sequence: CASSSGTGGPNYGYTF. The DNA for the CDR3 is TGTGCCAGCAGTTCCGGGACAGGGGGCCCGAACTATGGCTACACCTTC.